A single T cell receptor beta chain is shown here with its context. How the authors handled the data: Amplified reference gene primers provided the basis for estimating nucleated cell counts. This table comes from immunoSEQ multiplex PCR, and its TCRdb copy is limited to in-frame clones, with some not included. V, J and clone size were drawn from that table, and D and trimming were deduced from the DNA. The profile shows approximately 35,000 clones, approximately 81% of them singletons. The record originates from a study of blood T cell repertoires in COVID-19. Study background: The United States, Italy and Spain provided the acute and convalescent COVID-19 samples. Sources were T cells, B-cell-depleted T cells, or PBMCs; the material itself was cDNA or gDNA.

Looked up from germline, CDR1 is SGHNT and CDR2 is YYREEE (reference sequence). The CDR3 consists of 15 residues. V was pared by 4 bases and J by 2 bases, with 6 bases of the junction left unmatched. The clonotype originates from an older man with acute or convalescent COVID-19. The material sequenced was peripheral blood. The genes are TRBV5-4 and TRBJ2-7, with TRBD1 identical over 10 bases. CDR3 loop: CASSLDRGQTYEQYF. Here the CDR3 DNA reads TGTGCCAGCAGCCTTGACAGGGGGCAAACCTACGAGCAGTACTTC. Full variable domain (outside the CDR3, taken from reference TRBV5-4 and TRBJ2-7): ETGVTQSPTHLIKTRGQQVTLRCSSQSGHNTVSWYQQALGQGPQFIFQYYREEENGRGNFPPRFSGLQFPNYSSELNVNALELDDSALYLCASSLDRGQTYEQYFGPGTRLTVT.